The clone carrying this T cell receptor beta chain was counted at least ten times. Its specificity is unknown. Amplification targeted TCR beta CDR3 regions from RNA transcripts. Initially, a first-round RT-PCR of the TCR CDR3 employed the HTBI primer set. TCRdb ran MiXCR on the multiplex PCR reads and lists one entry per CDR3 protein. The data show about 600,000 distinct CDR3 sequences, around 15% seen once. This entry is derived from a study of T cells in Graves' hyperthyroidism and ophthalmopathy. Study-wide findings and caveats: Ophthalmopathy was told apart from stable hyperthyroidism by a 13 V-J model.

The source of the PBMCs was 8.5 to 10 ml of fresh peripheral blood. Between the trimmed V and J ends, which lost 4 bases and 0 bases, there was a span of 6 bases. The germline gives CDR1 GTSNPN, CDR2 SVGIG (reference sequence). This CDR3 has 12 amino acids. The sequence was obtained from a woman between 45 and 60 years old with Graves' ophthalmopathy. The chain links TRBV30 to TRBJ1-1; D ambiguous. Sequences were obtained from blood. CDR3 nucleotides: TGTGCCTGGATATATCTGAACACTGAAGCTTTCTTT. Protein product: CAWIYLNTEAFF. Drawing the rest from reference TRBV30 and TRBJ1-1, the complete variable domain is SQTIHQWPATLVQPVGSPLSLECTVEGTSNPNLYWYRQAAGRGLQLLFYSVGIGQISSEVPQNLSASRPQDRQFILSSKKLLLSDSGFYLCAWIYLNTEAFFGQGTRLTVV.